The entry that follows covers one T cell receptor (beta chain) sequence. The antigen remains unidentified. Researchers ran the PCR with 60 Vbeta and 13 Jbeta primers. The table came from immunoSEQ multiplex PCR; TCRdb's copy has only in-frame clones and leaves some out. Of about 130,000 clones listed, 80% are singletons. Germline V gives CDR1 MGHRA, CDR2 YSYEKL. This CDR3 spans 15 amino acids. Trimming removed 6 bases from V and 3 bases from J, with 14 bases in between. This record belongs to a study of cytomegalovirus exposure and HLA in healthy donors. About the research overall: Researchers previously reported finding 100 million or so unique TCR beta sequences from roughly 200 million T cells. Findings of the study overall: Several V segments, TRBV6-2 and TRBV6-3 among them, could not be told apart and were dropped. Later on, an analysis showed TCR association rates differing by HLA locus, with DRB1 the most and HLA-C the fewest.

Unrecorded immune exposures were likely, despite nominal health at sampling. Sequenced material: PBMCs. The sequence derives from a man aged 25-40 years in good health and CMV-seropositive. This chain uses TRBV4-1 with TRBJ2-2; D is uncertain. The CDR3 region is CASRYTLFDTGELFF. The DNA of the CDR3 is TGCGCCAGCAGGTATACATTATTCGACACCGGGGAGCTGTTTTTT.